The 8 T cell receptor beta chains listed next were all sequenced from one sample in a study of cytomegalovirus exposure and HLA in healthy donors. PCR primers comprised 60 Vbeta and 13 Jbeta primers. Generated by immunoSEQ multiplex PCR, the TCRdb table keeps only in-frame clones and is missing some. The table records tens of thousands of clones, roughly 70% of them present only once. Sequencing was performed on PBMCs. The receptors were gathered from a male donor in good health and CMV-seropositive.

In this sample, this clone turned up a few times. This chain links TRBV7-3 with TRBJ2-3, with D possibly being TRBD2 (5 bases). V gave up 8 bases and J gave up 2 bases, with 11 bases separating them. The germline gives CDR1 SGHTA, CDR2 FQGTGA. This CDR3 region has 13 residues. CDR3 sequence (DNA): TGTGCCAGCGGGAGAGGGCCCACAGATACGCAGTATTTT. This gives the protein CASGRGPTDTQYF.

The sample holds a few counts of this clone. The CDR3 loop is CASSLFPAGGNTGELFF. DNA for the CDR3: TGTGCCAGCAGCTTATTCCCAGCGGGAGGTAACACCGGGGAGCTGTTTTTT. The chain joins TRBV7-3 to TRBJ2-2, with 9 positions matching TRBD2. The CDR3 sequence is 17 residues long. The V gene's germline CDR1 is SGHTA and CDR2 FQGTGA. The V segment lost 2 bases and the J segment 2 bases; nucleotides outside the gene matches: 6.

This clone was seen once. CDR3 sequence reads: CSAPATAGVYF. As DNA, the CDR3 is TGCAGTGCTCCTGCAACGGCAGGGGTGTACTTC. The gene calls are TRBV20-1 and TRBJ2-5, with D maybe TRBD1 (6 bases). Trimming cost V 5 bases and J 13 bases, with 17 bases left between them. This CDR3 is 11 amino acids long. Germline V CDR1 and CDR2: DFQATT, SNEGSKA (reference sequence).

A single count supports this clone. The chain links TRBV6-5 to TRBJ1-2; 7 nucleotides align to TRBD1. The germline CDR1 and CDR2 sequences are MNHEY and SVGAGI. V dropped 6 bases and J dropped 2; count of bases not matched to a gene: 9. The CDR3 is 15 amino acids. The CDR3 region is CASRVDRVNNYGYTF. CDR3 in DNA: TGTGCCAGCAGGGTCGACAGGGTTAACAACTATGGCTACACCTTC.

The chain links TRBV29-1 to TRBJ1-3; a weak D match, TRBD1 (6 bases). CDR1 is SQVTM, CDR2 ANQGSEA, per germline. The CDR3 runs to 11 residues. Trimming took 6 bases from V and 7 from J, leaving 10 bases between them. The DNA for the CDR3 is TGCAGCGTAGCCAGGGGCAACACCATATATTTT. Translating it yields CSVARGNTIYF.

V is TRBV7-9 and J is TRBJ2-1, with 11 bases that match TRBD1. CDR1 is SEHNR and CDR2 is FQNEAQ in the germline V gene (reference sequence). This CDR3 region has 15 residues. With V trimmed by 1 base and J by 10 bases, 6 bases remained unmatched. CDR3 DNA: TGTGCCAGCAGCTTAGTCGGGACAGGGGGTCGGGAGCAGTTCTTC. Translation gives CASSLVGTGGREQFF.

This rearrangement joins TRBV6-1 to TRBJ1-1, with D tentatively TRBD1 (5 bases). The V and J ends lost 5 bases and 2 bases respectively, with 9 bases between them. Germline CDR1 MNHNS, CDR2 SASEGT. The CDR3 loop spans 13 amino acids. The CDR3 protein is CASSLDSNTEAFF. CDR3 DNA sequence: TGTGCCAGCAGTCTAGACAGTAACACTGAAGCTTTCTTT.

V and J are TRBV30 and TRBJ1-5, with D perhaps matching TRBD1 (5 bases). The CDR3 extends over 18 amino acids. From germline, CDR1 is GTSNPN and CDR2 SVGIG (reference sequence). Trimming removed 0 bases at V and 0 bases at J, with 18 bases between. The CDR3 region has the DNA TGTGCCTGGAGTGTACTCGCCCCTTCAGGGAATAGCAATCAGCCCCAGCATTTT. Residues: CAWSVLAPSGNSNQPQHF.